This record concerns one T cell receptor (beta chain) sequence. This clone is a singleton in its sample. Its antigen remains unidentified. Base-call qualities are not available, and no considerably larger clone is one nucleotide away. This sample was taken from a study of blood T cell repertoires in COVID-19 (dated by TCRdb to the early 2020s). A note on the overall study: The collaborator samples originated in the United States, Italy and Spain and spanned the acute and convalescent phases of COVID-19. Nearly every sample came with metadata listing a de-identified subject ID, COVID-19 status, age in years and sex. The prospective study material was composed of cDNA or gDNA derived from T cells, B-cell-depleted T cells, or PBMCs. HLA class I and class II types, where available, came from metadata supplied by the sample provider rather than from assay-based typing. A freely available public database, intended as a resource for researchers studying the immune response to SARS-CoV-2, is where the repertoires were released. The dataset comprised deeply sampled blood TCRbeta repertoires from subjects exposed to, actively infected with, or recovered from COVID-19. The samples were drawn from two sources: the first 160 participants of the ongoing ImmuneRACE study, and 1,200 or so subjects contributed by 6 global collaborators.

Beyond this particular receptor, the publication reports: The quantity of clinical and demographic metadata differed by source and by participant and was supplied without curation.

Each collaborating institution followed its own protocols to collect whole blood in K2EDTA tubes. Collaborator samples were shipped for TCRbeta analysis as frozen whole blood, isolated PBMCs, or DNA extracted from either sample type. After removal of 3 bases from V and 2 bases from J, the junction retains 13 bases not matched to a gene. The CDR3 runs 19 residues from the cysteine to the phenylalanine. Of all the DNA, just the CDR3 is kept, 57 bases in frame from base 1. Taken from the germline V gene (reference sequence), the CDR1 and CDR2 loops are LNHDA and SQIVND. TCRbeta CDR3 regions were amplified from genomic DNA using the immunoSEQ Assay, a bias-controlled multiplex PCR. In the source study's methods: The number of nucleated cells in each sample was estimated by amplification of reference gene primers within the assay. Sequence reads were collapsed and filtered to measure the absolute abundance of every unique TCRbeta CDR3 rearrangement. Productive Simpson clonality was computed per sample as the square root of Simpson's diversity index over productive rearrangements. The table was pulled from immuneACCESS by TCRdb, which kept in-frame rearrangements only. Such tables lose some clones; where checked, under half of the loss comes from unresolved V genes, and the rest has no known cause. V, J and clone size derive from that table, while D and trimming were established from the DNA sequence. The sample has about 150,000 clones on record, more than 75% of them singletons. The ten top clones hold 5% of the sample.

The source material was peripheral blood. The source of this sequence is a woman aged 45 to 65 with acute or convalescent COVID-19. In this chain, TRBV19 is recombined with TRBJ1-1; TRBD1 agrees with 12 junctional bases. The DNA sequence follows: TGTGCCAGTAGTATTACCCTCAATCGGGACAGGGGGCACAACACTGAAGCTTTCTTT. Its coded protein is CASSITLNRDRGHNTEAFF.